The rows below give T cell receptor beta chains drawn from one sample of a study of blood T cell repertoires in COVID-19. Sequencing used immunoSEQ multiplex PCR; TCRdb keeps in-frame clones, though not all of them. The table includes some 310,000 clones, just under 90% detected once. The material sequenced was PBMCs or T cells enriched from blood (not recorded which). These receptors were obtained from a woman aged 30 to 39 who had recovered from COVID-19. Each CDR3 is given without its conserved first and last residue. A D gene is named only where the DNA matches it firmly. The size entry is marked missing in some rows and otherwise reads once, few, many or a size class.

j_call | d_call | clone_size | v_call | cdr3_aa
TRBJ1-3 | TRBD1 | . | TRBV5-1 | ASSRSGTETPGNTIY
TRBJ1-4 | TRBD1 | . | TRBV5-1 | ASSFQGGTNEKLF
TRBJ1-2 | . | . | TRBV5-1 | ASSLGQGNYGYT
TRBJ2-6 | . | . | TRBV6-5 | ASYLVNGANVLT
TRBJ2-7 | . | few | TRBV5-1 | ASSLELFSEQY
TRBJ2-1 | TRBD2 | once | TRBV4-2 | AGERLAGGVGTYNEQF
TRBJ1-2 | . | once | TRBV12-3/TRBV12-4 | ASSSGDHYGYT
TRBJ1-4 | . | . | TRBV4-3 | ASSQDRALGNEKLF
TRBJ1-2 | . | . | TRBV11-2 | ASSLSGQGLPYGYT
TRBJ1-5 | . | . | TRBV18 | ASSPPPSNQPQH
TRBJ2-1 | . | . | TRBV4-1 | ASSQAGALDNEQF
TRBJ2-7 | TRBD2 | . | TRBV6-5 | ASSPSSGYEQY
TRBJ2-1 | . | . | TRBV4-1 | ASSPRLVNEQF
TRBJ2-5 | TRBD1 | . | TRBV12-5 | ASGIGQGGIVETQY
TRBJ2-5 | TRBD2 | . | TRBV10-1 | ATPRTSGRAFQTQY
TRBJ1-2 | TRBD1 | . | TRBV7-3 | ASSLGTDYGYT
TRBJ2-7 | TRBD1 | . | TRBV7-3 | ASSLNGQGVEEQY
TRBJ1-3 | . | . | TRBV2 | ASSEQEGYSGNTIY
TRBJ2-5 | TRBD2 | . | TRBV19 | ASRRTSGRETQY
TRBJ2-1 | . | . | TRBV13 | ASSPGEGSSYNEQF
TRBJ2-3 | TRBD2 | . | TRBV10-3 | AIGGRLAASTDTQY
TRBJ1-5 | TRBD1 | . | TRBV7-8 | ASSRFLTGGGHQPQH
TRBJ2-2 | . | . | TRBV5-5 | ASRHQGGYTGELF
TRBJ1-6 | . | . | TRBV10-3 | AIREGQSPNSPLH
TRBJ1-6 | TRBD1 | . | TRBV10-2 | ASLGQRNSPLH
TRBJ2-7 | TRBD2 | few | TRBV2 | ASSEALIAGGAFGQY
TRBJ2-7 | TRBD1 | . | TRBV19 | ASSPFGQGAGEQY
TRBJ1-3 | . | . | TRBV18 | ASSPPGVGNTIY
TRBJ2-2 | TRBD1 | . | TRBV25-1 | ASRETGTGELF
TRBJ2-7 | . | . | TRBV28 | ASLQVGGFYEQY
TRBJ1-2 | . | . | TRBV3-1/TRBV3-2 | ASSSQQQTNYGYT
TRBJ1-5 | TRBD1 | . | TRBV5-8 | ASSLTGDYGQPQH
TRBJ1-1 | . | . | TRBV18 | ASSPLYRAVEAF
TRBJ2-1 | . | . | TRBV3-1/TRBV3-2 | ASSQSGFGTYNEQF
TRBJ2-5 | . | . | TRBV27 | ASSLNHRETQY
TRBJ2-5 | TRBD1 | . | TRBV4-3 | ASSQRQGETQY
TRBJ2-6 | . | . | TRBV6-5 | ASSYNRFSGANVLT
TRBJ1-4 | . | . | TRBV15 | ATAQSRGEKLF
TRBJ2-1 | TRBD2 | . | TRBV4-1 | ASSQRLAGVNEQF
TRBJ1-1 | . | few | TRBV18 | ASSPIGGPEAF
TRBJ2-1 | TRBD2 | . | TRBV28 | ASSKIAGGVNEQF
TRBJ2-7 | . | . | TRBV28 | ASSLLTGLSYEQY
TRBJ2-7 | . | . | TRBV15 | ATSRDIGEVYEQY
TRBJ2-2 | TRBD2 | . | TRBV18 | ASSPESPSLAVNTGELF
TRBJ2-4 | . | . | TRBV7-9 | ASSPQTDSLAKNIQY
TRBJ1-2 | . | . | TRBV3-1/TRBV3-2 | ASSQEIQAGAPYGYT